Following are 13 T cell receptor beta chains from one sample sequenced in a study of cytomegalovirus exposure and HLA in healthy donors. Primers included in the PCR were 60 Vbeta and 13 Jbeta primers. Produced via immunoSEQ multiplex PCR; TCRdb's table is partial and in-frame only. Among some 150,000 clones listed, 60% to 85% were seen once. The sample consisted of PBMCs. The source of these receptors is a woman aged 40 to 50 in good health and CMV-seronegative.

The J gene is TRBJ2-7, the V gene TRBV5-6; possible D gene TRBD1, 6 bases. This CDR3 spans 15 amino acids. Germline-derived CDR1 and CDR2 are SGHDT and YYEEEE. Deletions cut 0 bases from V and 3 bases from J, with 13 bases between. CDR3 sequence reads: CASSLAGQPNYEQYF. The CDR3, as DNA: TGTGCCAGCAGCTTGGCCGGACAGCCCAACTACGAGCAGTACTTC.

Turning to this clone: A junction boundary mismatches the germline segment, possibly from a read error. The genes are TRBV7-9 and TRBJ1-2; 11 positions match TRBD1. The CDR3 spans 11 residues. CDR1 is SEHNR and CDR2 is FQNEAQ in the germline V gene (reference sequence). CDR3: CASSPDRGPSF. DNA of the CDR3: TGTGCCAGCAGCCCGGACAGGGGGCCATCTTTC.

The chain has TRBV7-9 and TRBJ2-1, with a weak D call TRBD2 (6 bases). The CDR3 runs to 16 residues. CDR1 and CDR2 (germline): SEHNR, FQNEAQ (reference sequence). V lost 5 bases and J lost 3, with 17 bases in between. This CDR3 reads CASSPAGGTDYNEQFF. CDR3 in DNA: TGTGCCAGCAGCCCAGCCGGAGGGACGGACTACAATGAGCAGTTCTTC.

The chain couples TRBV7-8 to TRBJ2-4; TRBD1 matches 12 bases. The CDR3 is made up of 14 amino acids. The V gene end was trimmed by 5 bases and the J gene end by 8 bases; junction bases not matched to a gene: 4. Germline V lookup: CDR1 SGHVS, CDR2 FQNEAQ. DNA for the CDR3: TGTGCCAGCAGCCCGGGACAGGGGGCGGACATTCAGTACTTC. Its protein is CASSPGQGADIQYF.

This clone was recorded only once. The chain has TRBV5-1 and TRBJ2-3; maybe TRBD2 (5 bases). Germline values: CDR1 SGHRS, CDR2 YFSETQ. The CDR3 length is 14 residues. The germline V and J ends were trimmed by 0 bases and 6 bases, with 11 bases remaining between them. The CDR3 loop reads CASSLGPAADTQYF. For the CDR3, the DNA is TGCGCCAGCAGCTTGGGACCAGCGGCTGATACGCAGTATTTT.

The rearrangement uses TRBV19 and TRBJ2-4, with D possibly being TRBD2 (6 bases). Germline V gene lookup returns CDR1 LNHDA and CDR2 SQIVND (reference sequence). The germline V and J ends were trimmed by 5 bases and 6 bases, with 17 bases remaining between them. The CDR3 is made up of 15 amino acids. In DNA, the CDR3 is TGTGCCAGTAGTGGCCTCCGGGACGGGAGAAACATTCAGTACTTC. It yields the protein CASSGLRDGRNIQYF.

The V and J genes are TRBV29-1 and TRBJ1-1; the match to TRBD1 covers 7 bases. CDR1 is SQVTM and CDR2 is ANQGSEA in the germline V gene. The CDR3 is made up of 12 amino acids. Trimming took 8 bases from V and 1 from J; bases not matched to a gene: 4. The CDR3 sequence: CSFRQGNTEAFF. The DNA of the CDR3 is TGCAGCTTTCGACAGGGGAACACTGAAGCTTTCTTT.

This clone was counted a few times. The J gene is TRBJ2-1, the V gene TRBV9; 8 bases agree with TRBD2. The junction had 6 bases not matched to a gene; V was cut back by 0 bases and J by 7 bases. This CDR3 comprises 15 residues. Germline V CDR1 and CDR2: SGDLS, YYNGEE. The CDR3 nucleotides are TGTGCCAGCAGCGTAGGTAGCGGGGAGTTGAATGAGCAGTTCTTC. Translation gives CASSVGSGELNEQFF.

CDR3 residues: CASSPESGGLNEQYF. In DNA form, the CDR3 reads TGTGCCAGCAGCCCTGAATCGGGGGGGTTAAACGAGCAGTACTTC. The chain employs TRBV6-1 and TRBJ2-7; 8 bases line up with TRBD2. Trimming cost V 6 bases and J 5 bases; bases outside gene matches: 12. Germline CDR1 MNHNS, CDR2 SASEGT. The CDR3 has 15 residues.

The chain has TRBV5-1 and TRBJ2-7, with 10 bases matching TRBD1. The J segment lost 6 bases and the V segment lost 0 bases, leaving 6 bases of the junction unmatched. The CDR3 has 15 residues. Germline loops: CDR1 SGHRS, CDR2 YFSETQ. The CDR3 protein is CASSLAGQGLGEQYF. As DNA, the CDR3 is TGCGCCAGCAGCTTGGCGGGACAGGGGTTGGGCGAGCAGTACTTC.

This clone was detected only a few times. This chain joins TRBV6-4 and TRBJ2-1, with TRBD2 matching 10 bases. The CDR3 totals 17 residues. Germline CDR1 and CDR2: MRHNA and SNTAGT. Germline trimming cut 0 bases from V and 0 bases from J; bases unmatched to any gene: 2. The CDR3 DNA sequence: TGTGCCAGCAGTGACTCGGGACTAGCGAGCTCCTACAATGAGCAGTTCTTC. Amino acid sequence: CASSDSGLASSYNEQFF.

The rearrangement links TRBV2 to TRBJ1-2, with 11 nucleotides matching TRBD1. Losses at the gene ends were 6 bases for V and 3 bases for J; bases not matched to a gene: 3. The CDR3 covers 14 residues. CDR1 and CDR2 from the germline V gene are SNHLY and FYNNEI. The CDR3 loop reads CASRGQGGDYGYTF. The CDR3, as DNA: TGTGCCAGCAGGGGACAGGGGGGAGACTATGGCTACACCTTC.

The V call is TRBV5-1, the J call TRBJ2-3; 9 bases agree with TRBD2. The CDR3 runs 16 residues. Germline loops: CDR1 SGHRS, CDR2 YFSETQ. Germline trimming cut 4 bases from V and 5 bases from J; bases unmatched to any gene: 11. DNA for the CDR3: TGCGCCAGCAGCGTGGGTACTAGCGGGCGCATAGATACGCAGTATTTT. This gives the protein CASSVGTSGRIDTQYF.